These 19 T cell receptor beta chains were all obtained from the same sample, sequenced in a study of breast tumors, draining lymph nodes, adjacent tissues. MiXCR, run by TCRdb on the multiplex PCR reads, gives a single entry per CDR3 protein. Here the sample spans about 200,000 distinct CDR3 sequences, roughly 31% being singletons. The lymph nodes were axillary draining lymph nodes from breast cancer patients. Sequencing used axillary lymph node tissue. These receptors originate from a female donor with breast cancer. Some clones in this sample may be carry-over from other donors' samples.

This clonotype was observed at least ten times. The chain uses TRBV7-9 and TRBJ2-7, with D perhaps TRBD1 (5 bases). V gave up 4 bases and J gave up 4 bases, with 20 bases separating them. CDR3 length equals 16 residues. Germline CDR1 is SEHNR and CDR2 is FQNEAQ (reference sequence). DNA of the CDR3: TGTGCCAGCAGCTCGCGTCAGGGTCGAAGCCAATACGAGCAGTACTTC. This translates into CASSSRQGRSQYEQYF.

This clonotype appeared once. The chain joins TRBV19 to TRBJ1-2; 10 bases agree with TRBD1. Per germline, CDR1 LNHDA and CDR2 SQIVND (reference sequence). V lost 5 bases, J lost 12 bases, and 12 bases stayed unmatched. The CDR3 length is 14 residues. CDR3 DNA: TGTGCCAGTAGTCCCTCGGGACAGGGGACCGGAAACACCTTC. Amino acid sequence: CASSPSGQGTGNTF.

The rearrangement joins TRBV20-1 to TRBJ1-2; 9 bases agree with TRBD1. With 0 bases clipped from V and 7 bases from J, the junction kept 3 bases outside the gene matches. Germline V CDR1 and CDR2: DFQATT, SNEGSKA (reference sequence). The CDR3 totals 13 residues. The chain's CDR3 is CSARDGTGSGYTF. The CDR3 nucleotides read TGCAGTGCTAGAGACGGGACAGGGAGTGGCTACACCTTC.

This clonotype has a count of ten or more. The rearrangement joins TRBV3-1 to TRBJ2-3, with TRBD1 matching over 9 bases. The V segment lost 3 bases and the J segment 4 bases; nucleotides outside the gene matches: 5. The CDR3 is 15 residues long. Per germline, CDR1 LGHDT and CDR2 YNNKEL (reference sequence). CDR3 in DNA: TGTGCCAGCAGCCATGAGGACAGGGGTCCAGATACGCAGTATTTT. This gives the protein CASSHEDRGPDTQYF.

As for this clonotype: A much larger clone lies a single base off, so this may be a read error. This sequence joins TRBV12-3 or TRBV12-4 and TRBJ2-2, with TRBD2 identical over 12 bases. The length of the CDR3 is 19 residues. V was pared by 8 bases and J by 3 bases, with 16 bases of the junction left unmatched. CDR3 loop: CASGGPKTSGSLYTGELFF. The DNA of the CDR3 is TGTGCCAGCGGAGGACCCAAGACTAGCGGGAGTCTCTACACCGGGGAGCTGTTTTTT.

This clonotype was seen many times. The chain links TRBV7-6 to TRBJ1-6; 8 bases map to TRBD1. Trimming took 4 bases from V and 5 from J; bases not matched to a gene: 1. CDR1 is SGHVS, CDR2 FNYEAQ, per germline. The CDR3 sequence is 14 residues long. For the CDR3, the DNA is TGTGCCAGCAGCTCGACAGGGGATAATTCACCCCTCCACTTT. Translation: CASSSTGDNSPLHF. The full variable domain, completed using reference TRBV7-6 and TRBJ1-6, is GAGVSQSPRYKVTKRGQDVALRCDPISGHVSLYWYRQALGQGPEFLTYFNYEAQQDKSGLPNDRFSAERPEGSISTLTIQRTEQRDSAMYRCASSSTGDNSPLHFGNGTRLTVT.

This clonotype was counted only a few times. The chain combines TRBV27 with TRBJ2-3; a possible D gene is TRBD1 (6 bases). Germline CDR1 and CDR2: MNHEY and SMNVEV (reference sequence). The CDR3 runs to 16 residues. V was shortened by 6 bases and J by 2 bases, with 18 bases between the two germline ends. CDR3 sequence reads: CASSWGQGFSTDTQYF. The CDR3 DNA follows: TGTGCCAGCAGCTGGGGGCAGGGGTTCTCCACAGATACGCAGTATTTT.

This clonotype appeared a few times. The rearrangement links TRBV7-7 to TRBJ2-1; 7 positions match TRBD2. Germline-derived CDR1 and CDR2 are SSHAT and FNYEAQ (reference sequence). The CDR3 length is 16 residues. This CDR3 reads CASSPSGTNTYNEQFF. CDR3 coding DNA: TGTGCTAGTAGTCCATCCGGGACTAATACCTACAATGAGCAGTTCTTC. The variable domain in full, completed from reference TRBV7-7 and TRBJ2-1, reads GAGVSQSPRYKVTKRGQDVTLRCDPISSHATLYWYQQALGQGPEFLTYFNYEAQPDKSGLPSDRFSAERPEGSISTLTIQRTEQRDSAMYRCASSPSGTNTYNEQFFGPGTRLTVL.

The genes are TRBV20-1 and TRBJ2-5; TRBD1 agrees at 8 bases. This CDR3 is 16 amino acids long. V shed 6 bases and J 4 bases; nucleotides not matched to a gene: 16. The germline V gene encodes CDR1 DFQATT and CDR2 SNEGSKA (reference sequence). Here the CDR3 DNA reads TGCAGTGCCAGTAGACAGGGACAGGTCCTGGGAGAGACCCAGTACTTC. Its translation is CSASRQGQVLGETQYF.

The chain carries TRBV7-8 and TRBJ2-5, with 11 positions matching TRBD2. The CDR3 covers 16 residues. Unmatched junction bases numbered 6, after V lost 4 bases and J lost 2 bases. Germline values: CDR1 SGHVS, CDR2 FQNEAQ. The CDR3 DNA reads as TGTGCCAGCAGCTGGTGGGGGACTAGCGGTCAAGAGACCCAGTACTTC. Translation: CASSWWGTSGQETQYF.

Worth noting for this clonotype: It is unclear where the CDR3 begins or ends on the DNA, so no DNA is shown, and the CDR3 is as TCRdb lists it. This chain joins TRBV11-2 and TRBJ2-7; TRBD2, the table's D call, was not compared with the DNA. The CDR3 spans 21 residues, counting both ends. Germline CDR1 and CDR2: SGHAT and FQNNGV. The CDR3: CASSFYICSATGPIGNYEQYF.

In the case of this clonotype: A much larger clone lies a single base off, so this may be a read error. The chain employs TRBV5-6 and TRBJ2-5, with 9 bases fitting TRBD1. This CDR3 comprises 17 residues. The J segment lost 7 bases and the V segment lost 1 base, leaving 14 bases of the junction unmatched. Germline CDR1 and CDR2: SGHDT and YYEEEE. The CDR3 spells CASSLYVADRGIGTQYF. CDR3 coding DNA: TGTGCCAGCAGCTTGTACGTCGCCGACAGGGGGATTGGGACCCAGTACTTC.

The CDR3 DNA reads as TGTGCCAGCAGTCACGGGGGGGCCTACGAGCAGTACTTC. This translates into CASSHGGAYEQYF. The chain has TRBV3-1 and TRBJ2-7; 8 positions agree with TRBD2. Per germline, CDR1 LGHDT and CDR2 YNNKEL (reference sequence). The CDR3 covers 13 residues. Germline trimming cut 6 bases from V and 2 bases from J; bases unmatched to any gene: 3.

About this clonotype: At one end, the junction sequence differs from germline, possibly due to a read error. The V and J genes are TRBV2 and TRBJ1-1; D possibly corresponds to TRBD1 (6 bases). The CDR3 totals 14 residues. The germline V gene has CDR1 SNHLY and CDR2 FYNNEI. The CDR3 sequence is CACSVGRGSTEAFF. In DNA form, the CDR3 reads TGTGCCTGCAGTGTTGGCAGGGGTTCCACTGAAGCTTTCTTT. Full variable domain (outside the CDR3, taken from reference TRBV2 and TRBJ1-1): EPEVTQTPSHQVTQMGQEVILRCVPISNHLYFYWYRQILGQKVEFLVSFYNNEISEKSEIFDDQFSVERPDGSNFTLKIRSTKLEDSAMYFCACSVGRGSTEAFFGQGTRLTVV.

This clonotype was seen repeatedly, ten times or more. V and J are TRBV5-1 and TRBJ1-4, with D possibly being TRBD1 (5 bases). This CDR3 contains 14 residues. In germline, CDR1 is SGHRS, CDR2 YFSETQ. V was clipped by 1 base and J by 2 bases, with 6 bases between them. CDR3 in amino acids: CASSLRGTNEKLFF. The CDR3 bases are TGCGCCAGCAGCTTGCGGGGGACTAATGAAAAACTGTTTTTT.

In its sample, this clonotype was seen a few times. It may be a read error: a sequence one base away is much more abundant. The conserved phenylalanine or tryptophan is not found at the CDR3 terminus, so this likely reflects a read error. The chain employs TRBV20-1 and TRBJ2-1; D is undetermined. V lost 5 bases to trimming and J lost 8 bases, with 7 bases between them. Germline CDR1 and CDR2: DFQATT and SNEGSKA (reference sequence). The CDR3 contains 10 residues. The CDR3 here is CSAGVDEQFS. The CDR3 DNA reads TGCAGTGCTGGGGTGGATGAGCAGTTCTCC.

This clonotype was seen ten or more times. This chain connects TRBV10-3 to TRBJ2-7; D perhaps matches TRBD2 (5 bases). The CDR3 runs to 12 residues. Germline CDR1 ENHRY, CDR2 SYGVKD. V shed 7 bases and J shed 2 bases, with 9 bases lying between them. CDR3 in DNA: TGTGCCATCACCGACGGGACCTACGAGCAGTACTTC. Amino acid sequence: CAITDGTYEQYF.

This clonotype is a singleton in its sample. A much larger clone is a single base away; this may be a read error. The rearrangement links TRBV6-6 to TRBJ2-3, with D possibly being TRBD2 (5 bases). Germline CDR1 reads MNHNY; CDR2 reads SVGAGI (reference sequence). The CDR3 extends over 15 amino acids. V lost 5 bases and J 1 base, leaving 13 bases between the germline ends. Here the CDR3 DNA reads TGTGCCAGCAGTAAGTGGAGGCCGGGCACAGATACGCAGTATTTT. Translated, it gives CASSKWRPGTDTQYF.

This clonotype was seen ten or more times. The genes are TRBV19 and TRBJ2-5; 10 bases match TRBD2. Losses at the gene ends were 6 bases for V and 2 bases for J; bases not matched to a gene: 6. CDR1 and CDR2 (germline): LNHDA, SQIVND (reference sequence). This CDR3 spans 15 amino acids. The CDR3 coding sequence is TGTGCCAGTAGCCATCGACTAGCGGGTCAAGAGACCCAGTACTTC. Translating gives CASSHRLAGQETQYF.